This T cell receptor (beta chain) was sequenced in a study of cytomegalovirus exposure and HLA in healthy donors. General observations from the study: It was confirmed in vitro that a few of the CMV-associated chains were specific for CMV antigens. Analysis was carried out at a later point, and it linked a missense DCLRE1C variant to TCR beta V- and J-gene trimming. When a later analysis was performed, an Asian-associated ancestry cluster reportedly had fewer N-insertions than the approximately 600-donor mean. Overall, approximately 150 TCR beta chains were annotated as cytomegalovirus-associated.

For this clone: Its antigen is not identified.

A multiplex PCR was run with 60 Vbeta primers and 13 Jbeta primers. This table comes from immunoSEQ multiplex PCR, and its TCRdb copy is limited to in-frame clones, with some not included. The data hold around 130,000 clones, with around 85% observed a single time. CDR3 length equals 17 residues. Germline loops: CDR1 LNHNV, CDR2 YYDKDF (reference sequence). V was shortened by 0 bases and J by 0 bases, with 14 bases between the two germline ends. The chain recombines TRBV15 with TRBJ1-2, with a weak D call TRBD1 (6 bases). This receptor was obtained from a woman aged 30 to 39 in good health and CMV-seropositive. The sample comprised PBMCs. This CDR3 reads CATSRDSWTAANYGYTF. The CDR3 DNA reads as TGTGCCACCAGCAGAGACTCGTGGACAGCCGCTAACTATGGCTACACCTTC. Full variable domain (rest looked up from reference TRBV15 and TRBJ1-2): DAMVIQNPRYQVTQFGKPVTLSCSQTLNHNVMYWYQQKSSQAPKLLFHYYDKDFNNEADTPDNFQSRRPNTSFCFLDIRSPGLGDTAMYLCATSRDSWTAANYGYTFGSGTRLTVV.